Included here is one T cell receptor (beta chain) sequence, with context. This record comes from a study of T cell clones after liver transplantation. Study background: Graft-donor-reactive sequences were compared with third-party-reactive TCRbeta sequences from pre-transplant mixed lymphocyte reactions.

The data were produced by immunoSEQ multiplex PCR, yet TCRdb's version contains in-frame clones alone and is incomplete. The data contain about 15,000 clones, about 90% of them singletons. Unmatched junction bases numbered 5, after V lost 0 bases and J lost 0 bases. The V gene's germline CDR1 is SGDLS and CDR2 YYNGEE. The CDR3 is 16 amino acids. The sequence was collected from a human donor who received a liver transplant. The V gene is TRBV9, the J gene TRBJ2-7; 8 nucleotides line up with TRBD2. The specimen comprised CD8+ T cells from blood, sampled before liver transplant. CDR3 amino acids: CASSVAPSGSSYEQYF. CDR3 nucleotide sequence: TGTGCCAGCAGCGTAGCCCCGAGCGGGAGCTCCTACGAGCAGTACTTC.